This entry lists 14 T cell receptor beta chains sequenced from one sample in a study of human T cells and chemical hapten exposure. In TCRdb, the RACE reads were re-called with MiXCR into one record per CDR3 protein. The sample shows 95,000 to 150,000 distinct CDR3 sequences, around 11% of them seen only once. Sample time point: patch test 3, about 24 weeks after DPC sensitization. Noted treatment: therapeutic diphenylcyclopropenone sensitization with weekly scalp DPC. Sequences were derived from whole blood, sampled in connection with sensitization to the hapten diphenylcyclopropenone (DPC). The receptors here all came from a woman aged 50 to 60 with alopecia areata. Some clones in this sample may be carry-over from other donors' samples.

The chain joins TRBV10-3 to TRBJ2-3; D uncertain. The germline V and J ends were trimmed by 3 bases and 5 bases, with 6 bases remaining between them. The germline V gene has CDR1 ENHRY and CDR2 SYGVKD. The CDR3 covers 12 residues. The CDR3 loop reads CAISDGEDTQYF. The CDR3 DNA follows: TGTGCCATCAGTGATGGGGAAGATACGCAGTATTTT.

The table lists this clonotype with many counts. This chain links TRBV12-3 or TRBV12-4 with TRBJ2-7; D not resolved. CDR3 length: 15 residues. Deletions cut 6 bases from V and 0 bases from J, with 15 bases between. The CDR3 DNA reads as TGTGCCAGCAGCCCCGGACCGATTAGCTCCTACGAGCAGTACTTC. It codes for CASSPGPISSYEQYF.

This chain links TRBV6-6 with TRBJ1-1; D not certain. The CDR3 is 13 residues long. Germline V CDR1 and CDR2: MNHNY, SVGAGI (reference sequence). Trimming cost V 7 bases and J 6 bases, with 15 bases left between them. The CDR3 here is CASTPSRVSEAFF. In nucleotides, the CDR3 is TGTGCCAGCACCCCTTCCCGGGTATCTGAAGCTTTCTTT.

This clonotype was seen many times. J is TRBJ2-7 and V is TRBV20-1; TRBD2 agrees at 16 bases. The germline V gene has CDR1 DFQATT and CDR2 SNEGSKA (reference sequence). The V and J ends lost 4 bases and 4 bases, in that order; junction bases with no gene match: 4. The CDR3 sequence is 15 residues long. The CDR3 loop is CSATGTSGRDYEQYF. The CDR3 nucleotides read TGCAGTGCTACCGGGACTAGCGGGAGGGATTACGAGCAGTACTTC.

The CDR3 is CASGRDAIAYNSPLHF. The CDR3 nucleotides read TGTGCCAGCGGGAGGGATGCTATCGCCTATAATTCACCCCTCCACTTT. This chain uses TRBV2 with TRBJ1-6, with D hard to call. CDR1 and CDR2 from the germline V gene are SNHLY and FYNNEI. The CDR3 is made up of 16 amino acids. The V and J ends lost 8 bases and 2 bases respectively, with 16 bases between them. The complete variable domain, with remaining parts taken from reference TRBV2 and TRBJ1-6, reads EPEVTQTPSHQVTQMGQEVILRCVPISNHLYFYWYRQILGQKVEFLVSFYNNEISEKSEIFDDQFSVERPDGSNFTLKIRSTKLEDSAMYFCASGRDAIAYNSPLHFGNGTRLTVT.

The chain carries TRBV5-1 and TRBJ1-1; TRBD1 aligns across 10 bases. CDR3 length equals 16 residues. V trimming: 4 bases; J trimming: 4 bases; junction bases outside the gene matches: 10. Germline loops: CDR1 SGHRS, CDR2 YFSETQ. Here the CDR3 reads CASSLRQGALGTEAFF. The CDR3 coding sequence is TGCGCCAGCAGCCTTAGACAGGGGGCGCTGGGCACTGAAGCTTTCTTT.

This clonotype was recorded a few times. This chain uses TRBV7-6 with TRBJ1-3; D remains unclear. V lost 2 bases and J lost 6, with 8 bases in between. Germline V lookup: CDR1 SGHVS, CDR2 FNYEAQ. The CDR3 contains 13 residues. The CDR3 bases are TGTGCCAGCAGCTTATGGGAGGAAAACACCATATATTTT. It is translated as CASSLWEENTIYF.

In this sample, this clonotype turned up many times. V gene TRBV28 combines with J gene TRBJ1-2; the D gene is possibly TRBD1 (5 bases). CDR1 is MDHEN and CDR2 is SYDVKM in the germline V gene. The length of the CDR3 is 14 residues. V lost 5 bases and J lost 8, with 18 bases in between. The DNA of the CDR3 is TGTGCCAGCAGTCCAGGCTTTGGGGCGGGGGGCTACACCTTC. As protein: CASSPGFGAGGYTF.

The rearrangement uses TRBV6-5 and TRBJ1-5; 8 nucleotides agree with TRBD1. CDR3 length: 14 amino acids. Germline trimming cut 5 bases from V and 7 bases from J; bases unmatched to any gene: 7. Germline V lookup: CDR1 MNHEY, CDR2 SVGAGI. CDR3: CASSAGTGNQPQHF. The CDR3, as DNA: TGTGCCAGCAGTGCCGGGACAGGTAACCAGCCCCAGCATTTT.

The sample holds many counts of this clonotype. The V and J genes are TRBV29-1 and TRBJ2-5, with D hard to call. Germline CDR1 and CDR2: SQVTM and ANQGSEA. CDR3 size: 16 residues. Trimming stripped 4 bases from V and 2 bases from J, with 20 bases between. The CDR3 DNA follows: TGCAGCGTTGTCCACCCCTTGAGAGGCAAACAAGAGACCCAGTACTTC. It translates to CSVVHPLRGKQETQYF.

The J gene is TRBJ2-6, the V gene TRBV11-2, with 8 nucleotides matching TRBD1. This CDR3 contains 15 residues. CDR1 and CDR2 (germline): SGHAT, FQNNGV. The V segment lost 8 bases and the J segment 2 bases; nucleotides outside the gene matches: 5. Written as DNA, the CDR3 is TGTGCCAGCCCAACACAGGGGGCTGGGGCCAACGTCCTGACTTTC. Protein: CASPTQGAGANVLTF.

This clonotype was observed at least ten times. V is TRBV20-1 and J is TRBJ2-3, with 7 bases that match TRBD1. Unmatched junction bases numbered 8, after V lost 0 bases and J lost 2 bases. The CDR3 consists of 16 residues. CDR1 and CDR2 from the germline V gene are DFQATT and SNEGSKA (reference sequence). The DNA of the CDR3 is TGCAGTGCTAGAGAGAGGGGGCGATCTATCACAGATACGCAGTATTTT. Translating gives CSARERGRSITDTQYF.

A remark on this clonotype: Lacking the conserved final phenylalanine or tryptophan, this CDR3 likely reflects a read error. The chain carries TRBV7-2 and TRBJ2-7; 8 positions match TRBD1. Germline values: CDR1 SGHTA, CDR2 FQGNSA. CDR3 size: 13 residues. Germline trimming cut 8 bases from V and 3 bases from J; bases unmatched to any gene: 6. The CDR3 DNA reads as TGTGCCAGCGGAAGGACAGGGAACTACGAGCAGTACCTC. Translated: CASGRTGNYEQYL.

This clonotype has only a few counts. The chain uses TRBV27 and TRBJ2-1; either TRBD1 or TRBD2 may supply D (5 bases each). Germline loops: CDR1 MNHEY, CDR2 SMNVEV (reference sequence). Trimming took 5 bases from V and 8 from J, leaving 10 bases between them. This CDR3 region has 12 residues. The CDR3 loop reads CASSPGTHEQFF. In DNA, the CDR3 is TGTGCCAGCAGTCCCGGGACCCATGAGCAGTTCTTC.